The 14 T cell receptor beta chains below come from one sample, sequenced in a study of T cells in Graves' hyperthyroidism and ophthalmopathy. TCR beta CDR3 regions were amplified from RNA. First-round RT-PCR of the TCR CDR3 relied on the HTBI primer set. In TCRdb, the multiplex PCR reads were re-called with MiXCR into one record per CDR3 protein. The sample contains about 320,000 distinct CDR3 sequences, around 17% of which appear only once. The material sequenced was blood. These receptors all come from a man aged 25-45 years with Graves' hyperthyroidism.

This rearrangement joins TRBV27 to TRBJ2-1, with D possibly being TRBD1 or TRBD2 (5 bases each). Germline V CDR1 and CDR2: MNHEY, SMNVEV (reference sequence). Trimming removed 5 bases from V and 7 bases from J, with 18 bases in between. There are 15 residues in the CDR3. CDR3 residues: CASSPWLRETNEQFF. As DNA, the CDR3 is TGTGCCAGCAGTCCATGGCTCAGGGAGACAAATGAGCAGTTCTTC.

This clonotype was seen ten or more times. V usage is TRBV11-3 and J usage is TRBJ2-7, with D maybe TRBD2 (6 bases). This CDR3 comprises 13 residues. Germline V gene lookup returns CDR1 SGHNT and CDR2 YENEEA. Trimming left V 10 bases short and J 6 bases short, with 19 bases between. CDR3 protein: CATRTGGFSEQYF. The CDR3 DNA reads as TGTGCCACCAGGACCGGGGGATTTAGCGAGCAGTACTTC.

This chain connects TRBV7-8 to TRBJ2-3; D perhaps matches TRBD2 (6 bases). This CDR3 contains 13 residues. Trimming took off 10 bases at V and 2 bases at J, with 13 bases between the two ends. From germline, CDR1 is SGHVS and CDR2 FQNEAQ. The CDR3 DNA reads TGTGCCACAAGAGGAGGGAACACAGATACGCAGTATTTT. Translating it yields CATRGGNTDTQYF.

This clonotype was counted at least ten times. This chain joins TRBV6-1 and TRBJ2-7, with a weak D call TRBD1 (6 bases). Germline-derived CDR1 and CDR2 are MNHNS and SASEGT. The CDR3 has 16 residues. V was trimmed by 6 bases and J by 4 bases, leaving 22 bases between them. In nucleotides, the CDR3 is TGTGCCAGCAGCTTCTTCGGACAGACCGGTGAATACGAGCAGTACTTC. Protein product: CASSFFGQTGEYEQYF.

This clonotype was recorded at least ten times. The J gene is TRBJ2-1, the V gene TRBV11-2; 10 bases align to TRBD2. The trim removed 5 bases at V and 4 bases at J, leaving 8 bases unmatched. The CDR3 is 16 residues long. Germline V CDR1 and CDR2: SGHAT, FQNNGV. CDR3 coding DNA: TGTGCCAGCAGCGTCTCTAGCGGGAGCGGGTACAATGAGCAGTTCTTC. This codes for CASSVSSGSGYNEQFF.

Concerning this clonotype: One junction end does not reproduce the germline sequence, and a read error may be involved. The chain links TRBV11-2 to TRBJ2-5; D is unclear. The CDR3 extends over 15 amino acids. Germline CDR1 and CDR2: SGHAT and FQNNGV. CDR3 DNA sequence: TGTGCCAGCAGCTTAGGCGGCCAGCCCCAAGAGATCCAGTACTTC. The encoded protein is CASSLGGQPQEIQYF.

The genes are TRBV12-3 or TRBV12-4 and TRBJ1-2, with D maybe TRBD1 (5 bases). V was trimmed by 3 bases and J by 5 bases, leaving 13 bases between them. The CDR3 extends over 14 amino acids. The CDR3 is CASSFKGQSYGYTF. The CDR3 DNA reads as TGTGCCAGCAGTTTCAAGGGGCAGTCTTATGGCTACACCTTC.

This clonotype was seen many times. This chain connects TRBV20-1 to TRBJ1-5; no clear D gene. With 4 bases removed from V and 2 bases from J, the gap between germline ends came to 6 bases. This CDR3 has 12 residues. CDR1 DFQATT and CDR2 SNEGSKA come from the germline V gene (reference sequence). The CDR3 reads CSAMNGNQPQHF. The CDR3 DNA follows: TGCAGTGCTATGAATGGCAATCAGCCCCAGCATTTT.

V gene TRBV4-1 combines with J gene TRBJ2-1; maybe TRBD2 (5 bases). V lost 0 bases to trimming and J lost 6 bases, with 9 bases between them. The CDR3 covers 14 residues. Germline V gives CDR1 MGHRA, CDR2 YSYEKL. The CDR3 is CASSQDIGGNEQFF. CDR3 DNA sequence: TGCGCCAGCAGCCAAGATATCGGAGGCAATGAGCAGTTCTTC.

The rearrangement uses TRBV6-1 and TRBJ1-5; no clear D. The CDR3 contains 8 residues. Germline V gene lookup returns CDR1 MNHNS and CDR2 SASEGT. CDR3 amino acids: CGNQPQHF. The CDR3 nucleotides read TGTGGCAATCAGCCCCAGCATTTT.

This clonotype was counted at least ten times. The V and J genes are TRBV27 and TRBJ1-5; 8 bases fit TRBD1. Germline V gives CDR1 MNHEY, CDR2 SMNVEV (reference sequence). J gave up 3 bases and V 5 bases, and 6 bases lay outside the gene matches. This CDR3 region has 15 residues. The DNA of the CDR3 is TGTGCCAGCAGTCCACAGGGGGGCCTCAATCAGCCCCAGCATTTT. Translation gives CASSPQGGLNQPQHF.

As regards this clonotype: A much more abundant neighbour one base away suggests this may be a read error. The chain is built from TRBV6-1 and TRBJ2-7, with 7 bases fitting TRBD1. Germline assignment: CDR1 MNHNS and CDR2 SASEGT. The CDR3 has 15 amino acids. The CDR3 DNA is TGTGCCAGCAGTGTTAGATCGGGACAGTCTTACGAGCAGTGCTTC. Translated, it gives CASSVRSGQSYEQCF.

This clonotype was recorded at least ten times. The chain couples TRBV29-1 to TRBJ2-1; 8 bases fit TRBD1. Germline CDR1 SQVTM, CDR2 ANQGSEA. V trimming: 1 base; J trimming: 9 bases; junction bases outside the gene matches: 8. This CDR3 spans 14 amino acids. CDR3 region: CSVEGTGHGGEQFF. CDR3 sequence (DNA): TGCAGCGTTGAAGGGACAGGGCACGGGGGTGAGCAGTTCTTC.

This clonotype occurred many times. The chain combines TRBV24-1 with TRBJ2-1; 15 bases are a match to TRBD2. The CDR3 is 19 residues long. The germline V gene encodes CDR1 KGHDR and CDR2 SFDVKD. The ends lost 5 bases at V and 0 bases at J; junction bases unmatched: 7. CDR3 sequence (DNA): TGTGCCACCAGTGTAAGGGGACTAGCGGGAGGCCGCTCCTACAATGAGCAGTTCTTC. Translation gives CATSVRGLAGGRSYNEQFF.